These 17 T cell receptor beta chains were all obtained from the same sample, sequenced in a study of control samples from healthy donors and cancer patients. Libraries were prepared by immunoSEQ multiplex PCR; TCRdb keeps only in-frame clonotypes and omits some of them. The sample has roughly 52,000 clones; 95% are singletons. The sample was blood. The source is a man in his thirties or forties in good health.

The genes are TRBV19 and TRBJ2-2; 11 positions match TRBD1. V trimming: 1 base; J trimming: 6 bases; junction bases outside the gene matches: 4. The CDR3 has 16 amino acids. Germline CDR1 is LNHDA and CDR2 is SQIVND (reference sequence). Here the CDR3 DNA reads TGTGCCAGTAGTATAGTCCCGGGACAGGGGGCCGGGGAGCTGTTTTTT. The encoded protein is CASSIVPGQGAGELFF.

The chain employs TRBV28 and TRBJ1-6, with a weak D call TRBD1 (5 bases). The germline V and J ends were trimmed by 6 bases and 9 bases, with 15 bases remaining between them. CDR3 length: 14 residues. In germline, CDR1 is MDHEN, CDR2 SYDVKM. The CDR3 DNA follows: TGTGCCAGCAGGGGAGAGGGGCATATTTCACCCCTCCACTTT. Translated, it gives CASRGEGHISPLHF.

The rearrangement joins TRBV30 to TRBJ1-1, with D possibly matching TRBD1 (5 bases). The V end lost 1 base, the J end lost 0 bases, and 6 bases lay between the germline ends. Per the germline V gene, CDR1 is GTSNPN and CDR2 is SVGIG (reference sequence). The CDR3 length is 13 residues. The CDR3 DNA reads TGTGCCTGGAGTGGACAGATGAACACTGAAGCTTTCTTT. Translating gives CAWSGQMNTEAFF.

This rearrangement joins TRBV25-1 to TRBJ1-2; D is unclear. The V and J ends lost 1 base and 2 bases respectively, with 11 bases between them. Germline assignment: CDR1 MGHDK and CDR2 SYGVNS. The CDR3 consists of 15 residues. DNA for the CDR3: TGTGCCAGCAGTGAATGCCCCACATTCAACTATGGCTACACCTTC. Translated: CASSECPTFNYGYTF.

V gene TRBV4-1 combines with J gene TRBJ2-1, with 11 nucleotides matching TRBD2. In germline, CDR1 is MGHRA, CDR2 YSYEKL. This CDR3 has 14 amino acids. The V gene end was trimmed by 4 bases and the J gene end by 4 bases; junction bases not matched to a gene: 0. The CDR3 loop reads CASSPSGRYNEQFF. Written as DNA, the CDR3 is TGCGCCAGCAGCCCTAGCGGGAGGTACAATGAGCAGTTCTTC.

The chain has TRBV6-1 and TRBJ2-1; D ambiguous. The length of the CDR3 is 15 residues. CDR1 and CDR2 from the germline V gene are MNHNS and SASEGT. V was shortened by 2 bases and J by 0 bases, with 8 bases between the two germline ends. The DNA for the CDR3 is TGTGCCAGCAGTGAAAGAGCAGGCTCCTACAATGAGCAGTTCTTC. As protein: CASSERAGSYNEQFF.

CDR3 bases: TGTGCCAGCATCGTGAGACAGGGGGGAACTGAAGCTTTCTTT. It is translated as CASIVRQGGTEAFF. This rearrangement joins TRBV27 to TRBJ1-1, with 9 bases identical to TRBD1. The CDR3 runs 14 residues. V shed 7 bases and J 5 bases; nucleotides not matched to a gene: 8. Germline lookup yields CDR1 MNHEY and CDR2 SMNVEV (reference sequence).

This chain joins TRBV25-1 and TRBJ1-4, with D tentatively TRBD1 (5 bases). The length of the CDR3 is 13 residues. Germline V gene lookup returns CDR1 MGHDK and CDR2 SYGVNS. The V end lost 4 bases, the J end lost 11 bases, and 14 bases lay between the germline ends. The CDR3 coding sequence is TGTGCCAGCAGTGTCCTCGGTGGGGGGAAACTGTTTTTT. Translated, it gives CASSVLGGGKLFF.

The chain couples TRBV7-9 to TRBJ2-1; maybe TRBD2 (6 bases). Between the trimmed V and J ends, which lost 2 bases and 5 bases, there was a span of 16 bases. The CDR3 loop spans 16 amino acids. Germline CDR1 and CDR2: SEHNR and FQNEAQ (reference sequence). CDR3 in amino acids: CASSLRLGTANNEQFF. The CDR3 DNA is TGTGCCAGCAGCTTAAGACTCGGGACTGCTAACAATGAGCAGTTCTTC.

This chain links TRBV18 with TRBJ2-7; D is unclear. CDR3 length: 13 residues. From germline, CDR1 is KGHSH and CDR2 LQKENI. The V end lost 2 bases, the J end lost 1 base, and 6 bases lay between the germline ends. The CDR3 sequence is CASSPGQSYEQYF. The CDR3 DNA follows: TGTGCCAGCTCACCAGGCCAGTCCTACGAGCAGTACTTC.

The V call is TRBV25-1, the J call TRBJ2-5; tentatively, D is TRBD2 (6 bases). The CDR3 loop spans 15 amino acids. CDR1 is MGHDK, CDR2 SYGVNS, per germline. V lost 4 bases and J 4 bases, leaving 16 bases between the germline ends. The CDR3 here is CASSARLRGSETQYF. CDR3 coding DNA: TGTGCCAGCAGTGCCCGACTTCGGGGGTCAGAGACCCAGTACTTC.

The genes are TRBV13 and TRBJ2-3; perhaps TRBD2 as D (6 bases). Per germline, CDR1 PRHDT and CDR2 FYEKMQ (reference sequence). The CDR3 runs to 16 residues. Trimming stripped 5 bases from V and 6 bases from J, with 21 bases between. This CDR3 reads CASSAPPGTQPDTQYF. The CDR3 coding sequence is TGTGCCAGCAGCGCCCCCCCGGGGACTCAGCCGGATACGCAGTATTTT.

The chain links TRBV6-5 to TRBJ1-3; TRBD1 is a possible D gene (6 bases). Germline CDR1 is MNHEY and CDR2 is SVGAGI. This CDR3 spans 14 amino acids. The ends were cut back, 5 bases at V and 1 base at J, with 9 bases in the middle. The CDR3 nucleotides are TGTGCCAGCAGTACAGGGTTATCTGGAAACACCATATATTTT. This sequence encodes CASSTGLSGNTIYF.

J is TRBJ2-5 and V is TRBV30, with 7 bases that match TRBD2. V shed 4 bases and J 0 bases; nucleotides not matched to a gene: 8. Germline values: CDR1 GTSNPN, CDR2 SVGIG (reference sequence). CDR3 size: 15 residues. For the CDR3, the DNA is TGTGCCTGGATGTCGCGGGAGCCCTACCAAGAGACCCAGTACTTC. It encodes CAWMSREPYQETQYF.

The chain carries TRBV5-4 and TRBJ2-7; the match to TRBD2 covers 13 bases. CDR1 and CDR2 from the germline V gene are SGHNT and YYREEE (reference sequence). This CDR3 comprises 16 residues. The V and J ends lost 4 bases and 6 bases, in that order; junction bases with no gene match: 10. CDR3 coding DNA: TGTGCCAGCAGCCACGGAGGACTAGCGGGAGTGCGCGAGCAGTACTTC. Translated, it gives CASSHGGLAGVREQYF.

This chain uses TRBV28 with TRBJ2-2, with 8 bases fitting TRBD1. The V segment lost 5 bases and the J segment 1 base; nucleotides outside the gene matches: 3. The CDR3 is made up of 15 amino acids. The V gene's germline CDR1 is MDHEN and CDR2 SYDVKM. The CDR3 DNA is TGTGCCAGCAGTCCCGGGACAGGGAACACCGGGGAGCTGTTTTTT. Translated, it gives CASSPGTGNTGELFF. The complete variable domain, with remaining parts taken from reference TRBV28 and TRBJ2-2, reads DVKVTQSSRYLVKRTGEKVFLECVQDMDHENMFWYRQDPGLGLRLIYFSYDVKMKEKGDIPEGYSVSREKKERFSLILESASTNQTSMYLCASSPGTGNTGELFFGEGSRLTVL.

V usage is TRBV30 and J usage is TRBJ2-7; 7 bases are shared with TRBD1. The V gene end was trimmed by 0 bases and the J gene end by 12 bases; junction bases not matched to a gene: 5. Germline V gene lookup returns CDR1 GTSNPN and CDR2 SVGIG (reference sequence). The CDR3 covers 11 residues. The CDR3 is CAWSVLGQTYF. The CDR3 coding sequence is TGTGCCTGGAGTGTTTTGGGACAGACGTACTTC. Together with reference TRBV30 and TRBJ2-7, the CDR3 gives the full variable domain: SQTIHQWPATLVQPVGSPLSLECTVEGTSNPNLYWYRQAAGRGLQLLFYSVGIGQISSEVPQNLSASRPQDRQFILSSKKLLLSDSGFYLCAWSVLGQTYFGPGTRLTVT.